The rows below give T cell receptor beta chains drawn from one sample of a study of CD8+ T cells in alopecia areata. Data came from immunoSEQ multiplex PCR; TCRdb stores just in-frame clones and leaves some out. Counted here are about 140,000 clones, around 50% occurring once; the ten biggest clones make up about a sixth. The sample in question was CD8+ T cells sorted from blood, obtained at week 4, from a patient treated with tofacitinib. The receptor set was obtained from a human donor with alopecia areata. Both conserved end residues are part of each CDR3. D genes are given only for firm matches. Clone size appears in some rows only: once, few, many, or a class for an expanded clone.

>TRBD1|TRBJ2-1|.|TRBV27
CASGTGASYNEQFF
TGTGCCAGCGGAACAGGGGCTTCCTACAATGAGCAGTTCTTC
>.|TRBJ2-5|.|TRBV2
CASSYSPDQYF
TGTGCCAGCAGTTACTCCCCCGACCAGTACTTC
>.|TRBJ2-5|.|TRBV30
CAWSRGIGGVAETQYF
TGTGCCTGGAGTCGAGGAATTGGTGGGGTTGCGGAGACCCAGTACTTC
>.|TRBJ1-2|few|TRBV6-6
CASSSGQIDGYTF
TGTGCCAGCAGCTCTGGACAGATTGATGGCTACACCTTC
>.|TRBJ2-3|few|TRBV5-4
CASSSQGDTQYF
TGTGCCAGCAGCTCGCAAGGAGATACGCAGTATTTT
>.|TRBJ1-4|.|TRBV27
CASSLWAPGEKLFF
TGTGCCAGCAGTTTATGGGCGCCGGGTGAAAAACTGTTTTTT
>TRBD1|TRBJ1-2|.|TRBV27
CASSSSYGTVFNYGYTF
TGTGCCAGCAGTTCCTCGTACGGGACAGTTTTTAACTATGGCTACACCTTC
>.|TRBJ2-1|.|TRBV27
CASSWDPTYNEQFF
TGTGCCAGCAGTTGGGACCCTACCTACAATGAGCAGTTCTTC
>.|TRBJ2-1|.|TRBV7-9
CASITGEGTLHEQFF
TGTGCCAGCATCACCGGAGAAGGGACCCTCCATGAGCAGTTCTTC
>.|TRBJ2-3|.|TRBV7-9
CASSPSLEPDTQYF
TGTGCCAGCAGCCCCTCTTTAGAGCCAGATACGCAGTATTTT
>TRBD2|TRBJ2-3|few|TRBV4-2
CASSQDPLRGATDTQYF
TGTGCCAGCAGCCAAGACCCTCTGCGGGGGGCTACAGATACGCAGTATTTT
>.|TRBJ2-1|.|TRBV4-2
CASSQGGSYNEQFF
TGTGCCAGCAGCCAGGGCGGTTCCTACAATGAGCAGTTCTTC
>TRBD1|TRBJ2-1|once|TRBV27
CASSLTGAEILNNEQFF
TGTGCCAGCAGTTTAACAGGGGCAGAGATCCTTAACAATGAGCAGTTCTTC